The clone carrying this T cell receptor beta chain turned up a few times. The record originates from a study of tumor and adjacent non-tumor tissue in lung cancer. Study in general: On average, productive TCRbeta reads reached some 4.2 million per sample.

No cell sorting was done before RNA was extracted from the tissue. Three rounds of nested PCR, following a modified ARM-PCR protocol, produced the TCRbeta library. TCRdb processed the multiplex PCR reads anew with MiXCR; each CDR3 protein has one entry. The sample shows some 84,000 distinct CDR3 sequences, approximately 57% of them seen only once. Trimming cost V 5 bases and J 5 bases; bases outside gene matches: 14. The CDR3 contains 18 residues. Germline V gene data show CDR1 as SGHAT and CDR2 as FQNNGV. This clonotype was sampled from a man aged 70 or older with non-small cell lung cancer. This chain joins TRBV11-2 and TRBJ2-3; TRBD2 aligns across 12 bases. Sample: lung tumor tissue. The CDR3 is CASSPGLAGPLSRDTQYF. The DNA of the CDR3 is TGTGCCAGCAGCCCTGGACTAGCGGGGCCCCTGAGTAGAGATACGCAGTATTTT. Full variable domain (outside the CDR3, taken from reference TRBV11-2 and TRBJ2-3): EAGVAQSPRYKIIEKRQSVAFWCNPISGHATLYWYQQILGQGPKLLIQFQNNGVVDDSQLPKDRFSAERLKGVDSTLKIQPAKLEDSAVYLCASSPGLAGPLSRDTQYFGPGTRLTVL.